Listed here is a single T cell receptor beta chain. The data were produced by immunoSEQ multiplex PCR, yet TCRdb's version contains in-frame clones alone and is incomplete. The data contain over 200,000 clones, roughly 90% of them singletons. This specimen belongs to a study of blood T cell repertoires in COVID-19. Across the study: PBMCs, B-cell-depleted T cells, or T cells were the source of the cDNA or gDNA that made up the material.

CDR1 LNHDA and CDR2 SQIVND come from the germline V gene (reference sequence). Trimming cost V 2 bases and J 4 bases; bases outside gene matches: 6. The CDR3 contains 16 residues. The V and J genes are TRBV19 and TRBJ2-2, with 8 bases aligning to TRBD2. The origin of this receptor is a woman aged 55-75 years with acute or convalescent COVID-19. Specimen: peripheral blood. Here the CDR3 reads CASSIPSGGSTGELFF. The CDR3 DNA reads as TGTGCCAGTAGTATACCCAGCGGGGGATCCACCGGGGAGCTGTTTTTT.